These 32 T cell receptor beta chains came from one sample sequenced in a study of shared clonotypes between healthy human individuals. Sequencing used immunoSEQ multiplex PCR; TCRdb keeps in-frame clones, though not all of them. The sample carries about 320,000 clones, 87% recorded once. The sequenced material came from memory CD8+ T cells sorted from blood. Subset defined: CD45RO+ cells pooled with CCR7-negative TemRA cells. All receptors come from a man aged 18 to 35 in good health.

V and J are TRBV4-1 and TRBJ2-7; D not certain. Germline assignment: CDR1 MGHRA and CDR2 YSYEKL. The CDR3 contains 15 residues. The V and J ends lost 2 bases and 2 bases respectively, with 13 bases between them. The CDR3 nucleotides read TGCGCCAGCAGCCAAATTCCCGCTAGGACCTACGAGCAGTACTTC. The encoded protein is CASSQIPARTYEQYF.

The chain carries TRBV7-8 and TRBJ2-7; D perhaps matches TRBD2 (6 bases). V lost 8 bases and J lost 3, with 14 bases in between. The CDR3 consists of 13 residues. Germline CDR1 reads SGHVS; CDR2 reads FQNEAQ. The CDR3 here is CASAISGGYEQYF. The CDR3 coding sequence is TGTGCCAGCGCCATCTCCGGGGGCTACGAGCAGTACTTC.

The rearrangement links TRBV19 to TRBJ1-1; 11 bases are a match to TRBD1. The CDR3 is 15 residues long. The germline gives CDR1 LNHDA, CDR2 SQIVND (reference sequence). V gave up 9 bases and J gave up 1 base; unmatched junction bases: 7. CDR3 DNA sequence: TGTGCCAGCAGGGACAGGGGGAGGGGGAACACTGAAGCTTTCTTT. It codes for CASRDRGRGNTEAFF.

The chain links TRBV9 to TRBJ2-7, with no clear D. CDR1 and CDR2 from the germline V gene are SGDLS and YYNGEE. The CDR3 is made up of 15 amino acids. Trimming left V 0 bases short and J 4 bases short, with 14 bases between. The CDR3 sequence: CASSVEESTLYEQYF. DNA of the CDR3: TGTGCCAGCAGCGTAGAGGAGAGCACCCTTTACGAGCAGTACTTC.

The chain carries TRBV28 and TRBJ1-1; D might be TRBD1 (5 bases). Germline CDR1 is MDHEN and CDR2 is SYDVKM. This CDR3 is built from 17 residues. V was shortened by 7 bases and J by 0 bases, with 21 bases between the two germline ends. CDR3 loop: CASTRTGLISMNTEAFF. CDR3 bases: TGTGCCAGCACCAGGACGGGACTAATATCGATGAACACTGAAGCTTTCTTT.

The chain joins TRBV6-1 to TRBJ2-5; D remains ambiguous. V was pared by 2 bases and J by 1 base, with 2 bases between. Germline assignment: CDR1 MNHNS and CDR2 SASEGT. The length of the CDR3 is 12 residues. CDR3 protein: CASSELQETQYF. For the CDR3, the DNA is TGTGCCAGCAGTGAACTCCAAGAGACCCAGTACTTC.

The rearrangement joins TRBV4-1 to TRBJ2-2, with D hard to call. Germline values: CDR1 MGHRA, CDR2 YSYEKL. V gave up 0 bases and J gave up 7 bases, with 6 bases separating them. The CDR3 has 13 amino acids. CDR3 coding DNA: TGCGCCAGCAGCCAAGAAAGGAACGGGGAGCTGTTTTTT. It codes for CASSQERNGELFF.

CDR3 protein: CASSPPSKGRGYTF. The CDR3 DNA is TGCGCCAGCAGCCCACCGTCAAAGGGCCGTGGCTACACCTTC. The genes are TRBV5-1 and TRBJ1-2; D not certain. The CDR3 consists of 14 residues. Germline V gene data show CDR1 as SGHRS and CDR2 as YFSETQ. With 4 bases removed from V and 7 bases from J, the gap between germline ends came to 17 bases.

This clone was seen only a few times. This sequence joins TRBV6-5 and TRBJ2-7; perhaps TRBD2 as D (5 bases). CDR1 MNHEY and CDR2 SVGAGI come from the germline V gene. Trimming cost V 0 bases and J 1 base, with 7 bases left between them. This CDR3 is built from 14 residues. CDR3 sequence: CASSYSWESYEQYF. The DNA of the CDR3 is TGTGCCAGCAGTTACTCGTGGGAGTCCTACGAGCAGTACTTC.

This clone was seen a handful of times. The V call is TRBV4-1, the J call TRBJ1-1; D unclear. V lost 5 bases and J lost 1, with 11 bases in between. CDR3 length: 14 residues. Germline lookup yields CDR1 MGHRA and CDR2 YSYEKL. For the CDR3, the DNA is TGCGCCAGCAGCGGCCCCCTTAAGAACACTGAAGCTTTCTTT. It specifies CASSGPLKNTEAFF.

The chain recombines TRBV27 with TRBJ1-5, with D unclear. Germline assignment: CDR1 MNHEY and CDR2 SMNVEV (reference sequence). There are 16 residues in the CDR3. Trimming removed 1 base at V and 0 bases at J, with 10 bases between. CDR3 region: CASSLYSGNSNQPQHF. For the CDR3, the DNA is TGTGCCAGCAGTTTATATTCCGGAAATAGCAATCAGCCCCAGCATTTT.

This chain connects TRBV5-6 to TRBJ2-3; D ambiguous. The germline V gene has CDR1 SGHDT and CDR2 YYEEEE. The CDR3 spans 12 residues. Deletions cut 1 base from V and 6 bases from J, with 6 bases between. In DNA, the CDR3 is TGTGCCAGCAGCTTGTTATCGGATACGCAGTATTTT. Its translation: CASSLLSDTQYF.

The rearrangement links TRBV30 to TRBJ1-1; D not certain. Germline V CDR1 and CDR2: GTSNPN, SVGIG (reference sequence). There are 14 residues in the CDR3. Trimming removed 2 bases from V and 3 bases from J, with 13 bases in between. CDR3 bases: TGTGCCTGGAGTTTCGAGGACCGAGACACTGAAGCTTTCTTT. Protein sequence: CAWSFEDRDTEAFF.

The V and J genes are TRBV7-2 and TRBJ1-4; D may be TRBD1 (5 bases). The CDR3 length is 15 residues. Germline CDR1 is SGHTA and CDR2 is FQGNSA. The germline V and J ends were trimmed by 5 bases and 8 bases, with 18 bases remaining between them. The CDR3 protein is CASSPPGPRREKLFF. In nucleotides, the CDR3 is TGTGCCAGCAGCCCACCGGGACCTCGGCGGGAAAAACTGTTTTTT.

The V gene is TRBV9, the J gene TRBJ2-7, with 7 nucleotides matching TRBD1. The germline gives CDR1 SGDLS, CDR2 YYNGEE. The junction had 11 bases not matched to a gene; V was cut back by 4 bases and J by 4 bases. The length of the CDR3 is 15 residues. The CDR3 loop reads CASSPFWTGDYEQYF. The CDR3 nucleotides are TGTGCCAGCAGCCCGTTTTGGACAGGAGATTACGAGCAGTACTTC.

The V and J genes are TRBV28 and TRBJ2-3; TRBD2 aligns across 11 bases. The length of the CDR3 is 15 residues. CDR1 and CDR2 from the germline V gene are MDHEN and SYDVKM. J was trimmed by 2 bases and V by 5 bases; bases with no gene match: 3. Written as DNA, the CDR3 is TGTGCCAGCAGTGTACTAGCGGGGGACACAGATACGCAGTATTTT. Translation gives CASSVLAGDTDTQYF. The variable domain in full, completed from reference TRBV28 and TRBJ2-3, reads DVKVTQSSRYLVKRTGEKVFLECVQDMDHENMFWYRQDPGLGLRLIYFSYDVKMKEKGDIPEGYSVSREKKERFSLILESASTNQTSMYLCASSVLAGDTDTQYFGPGTRLTVL.

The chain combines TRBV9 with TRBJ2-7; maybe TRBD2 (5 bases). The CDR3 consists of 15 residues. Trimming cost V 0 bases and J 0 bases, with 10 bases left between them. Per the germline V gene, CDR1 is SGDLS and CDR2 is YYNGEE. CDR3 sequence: CASSVGPGGSYEQYF. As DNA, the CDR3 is TGTGCCAGCAGCGTAGGACCCGGAGGCTCCTACGAGCAGTACTTC.

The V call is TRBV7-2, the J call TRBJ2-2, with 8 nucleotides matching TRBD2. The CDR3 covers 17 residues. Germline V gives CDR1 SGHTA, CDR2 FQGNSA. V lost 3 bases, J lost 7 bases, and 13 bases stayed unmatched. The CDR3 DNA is TGTGCCAGCAGCTTGTCACTATTTAGCGGGATGAGCGGGGAGCTGTTTTTT. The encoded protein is CASSLSLFSGMSGELFF.

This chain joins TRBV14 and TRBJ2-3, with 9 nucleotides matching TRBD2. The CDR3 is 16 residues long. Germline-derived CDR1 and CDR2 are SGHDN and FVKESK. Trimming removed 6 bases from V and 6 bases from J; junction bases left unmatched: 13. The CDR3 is CASSGVLAGNGDTQYF. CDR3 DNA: TGTGCCAGCAGTGGTGTGCTAGCGGGGAATGGGGATACGCAGTATTTT.

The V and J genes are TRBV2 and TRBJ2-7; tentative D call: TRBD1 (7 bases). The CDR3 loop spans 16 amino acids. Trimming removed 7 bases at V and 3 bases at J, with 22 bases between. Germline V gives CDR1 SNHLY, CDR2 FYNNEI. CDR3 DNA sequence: TGTGCCAGCACCCAGGGGGGCGAAGGTAGGGGCTACGAGCAGTACTTC. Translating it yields CASTQGGEGRGYEQYF.

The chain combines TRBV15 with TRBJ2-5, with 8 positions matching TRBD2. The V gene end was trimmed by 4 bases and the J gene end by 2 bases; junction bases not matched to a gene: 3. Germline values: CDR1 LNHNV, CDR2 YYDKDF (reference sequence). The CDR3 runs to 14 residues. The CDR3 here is CATSTGLDQETQYF. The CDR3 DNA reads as TGTGCCACCAGCACGGGACTAGATCAAGAGACCCAGTACTTC.

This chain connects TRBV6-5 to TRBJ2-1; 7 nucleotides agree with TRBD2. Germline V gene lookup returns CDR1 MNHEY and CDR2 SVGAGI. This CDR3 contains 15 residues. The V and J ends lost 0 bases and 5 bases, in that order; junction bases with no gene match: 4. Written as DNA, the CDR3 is TGTGCCAGCAGTTACTCGGCTAGCGGCCACAATGAGCAGTTCTTC. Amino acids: CASSYSASGHNEQFF.

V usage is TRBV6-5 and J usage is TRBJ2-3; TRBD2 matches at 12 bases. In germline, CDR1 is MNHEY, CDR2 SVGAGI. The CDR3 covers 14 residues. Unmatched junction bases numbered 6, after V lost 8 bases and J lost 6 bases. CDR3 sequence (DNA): TGTGCCAGCCGGACTAGCGGGATTTTGGATACGCAGTATTTT. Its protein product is CASRTSGILDTQYF.

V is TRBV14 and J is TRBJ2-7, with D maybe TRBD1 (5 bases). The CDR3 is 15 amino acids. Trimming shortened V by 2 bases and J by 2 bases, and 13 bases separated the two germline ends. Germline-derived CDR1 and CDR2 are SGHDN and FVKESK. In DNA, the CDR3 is TGTGCCAGCAGCCAAAAGGGGTCCTACACCTACGAGCAGTACTTC. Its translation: CASSQKGSYTYEQYF.

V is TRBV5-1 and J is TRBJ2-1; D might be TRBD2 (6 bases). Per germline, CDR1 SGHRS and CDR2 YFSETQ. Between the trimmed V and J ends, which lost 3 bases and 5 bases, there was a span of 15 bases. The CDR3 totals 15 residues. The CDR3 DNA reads TGCGCCAGCAGCTCAAGACTAGGGTGGGACAATGAGCAGTTCTTC. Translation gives CASSSRLGWDNEQFF.

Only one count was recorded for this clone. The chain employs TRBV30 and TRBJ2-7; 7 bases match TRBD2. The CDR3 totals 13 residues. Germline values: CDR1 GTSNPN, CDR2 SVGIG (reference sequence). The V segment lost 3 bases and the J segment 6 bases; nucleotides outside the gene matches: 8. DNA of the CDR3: TGTGCCTGGAGCGTGGGGGAGGGGACCGAGCAGTACTTC. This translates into CAWSVGEGTEQYF.

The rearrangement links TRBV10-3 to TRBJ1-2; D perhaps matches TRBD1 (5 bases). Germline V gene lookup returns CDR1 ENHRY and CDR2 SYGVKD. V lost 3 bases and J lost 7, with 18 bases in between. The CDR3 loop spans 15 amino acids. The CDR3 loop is CAISDRSRDPRGYTF. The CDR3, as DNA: TGTGCCATCAGTGATCGAAGCAGGGACCCTCGTGGCTACACCTTC.

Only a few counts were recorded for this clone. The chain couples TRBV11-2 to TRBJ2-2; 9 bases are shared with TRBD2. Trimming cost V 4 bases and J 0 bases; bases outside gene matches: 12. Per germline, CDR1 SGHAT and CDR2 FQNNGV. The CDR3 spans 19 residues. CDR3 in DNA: TGTGCCAGCAGCTCACCCCTGGGGCTAGCGGGACCGAACACCGGGGAGCTGTTTTTT. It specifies CASSSPLGLAGPNTGELFF. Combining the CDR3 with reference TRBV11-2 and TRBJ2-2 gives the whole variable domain EAGVAQSPRYKIIEKRQSVAFWCNPISGHATLYWYQQILGQGPKLLIQFQNNGVVDDSQLPKDRFSAERLKGVDSTLKIQPAKLEDSAVYLCASSSPLGLAGPNTGELFFGEGSRLTVL.

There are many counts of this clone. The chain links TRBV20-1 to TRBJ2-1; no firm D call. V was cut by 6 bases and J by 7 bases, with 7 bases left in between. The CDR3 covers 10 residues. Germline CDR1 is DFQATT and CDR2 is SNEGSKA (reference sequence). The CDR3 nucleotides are TGCAGTGCGGATGAAAATGAGCAGTTCTTC. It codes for CSADENEQFF.

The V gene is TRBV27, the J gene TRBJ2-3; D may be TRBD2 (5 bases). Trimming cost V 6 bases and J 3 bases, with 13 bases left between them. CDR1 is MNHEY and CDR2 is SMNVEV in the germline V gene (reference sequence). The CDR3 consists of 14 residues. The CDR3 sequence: CASSPGLSTDTQYF. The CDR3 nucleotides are TGTGCCAGCAGCCCCGGACTTTCGACAGATACGCAGTATTTT.

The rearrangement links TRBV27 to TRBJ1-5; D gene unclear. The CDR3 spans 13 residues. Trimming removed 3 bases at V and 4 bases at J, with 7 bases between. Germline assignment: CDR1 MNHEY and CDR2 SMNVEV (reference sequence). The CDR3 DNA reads TGTGCCAGCAGTTTCTGGGGAAATCAGCCCCAGCATTTT. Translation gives CASSFWGNQPQHF.

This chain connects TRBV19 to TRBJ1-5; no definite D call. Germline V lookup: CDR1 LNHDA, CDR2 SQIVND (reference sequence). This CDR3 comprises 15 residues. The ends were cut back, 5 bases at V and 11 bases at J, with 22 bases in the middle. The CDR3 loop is CASSPLGIYQWTQHF. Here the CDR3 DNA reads TGTGCCAGTAGTCCCCTCGGTATTTACCAATGGACCCAGCATTTT.